One and the same sample provided the 10 T cell receptor beta chains below, sequenced in a study of cytomegalovirus exposure and HLA in healthy donors. PCR amplification relied on 60 Vbeta primers (plus 13 Jbeta primers). Clones were read by immunoSEQ multiplex PCR, and TCRdb kept only the in-frame ones, dropping some. Of 150,000 or so clones listed, about two thirds are singletons. The sample consisted of PBMCs. These TCRs come from a woman in her late teens or twenties in good health and CMV-seronegative.

The chain carries TRBV18 and TRBJ2-5; 9 bases are shared with TRBD2. The CDR3 has 17 amino acids. V was pared by 0 bases and J by 3 bases, with 8 bases of the junction left unmatched. Germline CDR1 and CDR2: KGHSH and LQKENI. CDR3 nucleotides: TGTGCCAGCTCACCACCTTGGAGCGGGGGGCAGGAAGAGACCCAGTACTTC. It yields the protein CASSPPWSGGQEETQYF.

The chain employs TRBV29-1 and TRBJ2-5; 9 bases align to TRBD1. The germline V gene encodes CDR1 SQVTM and CDR2 ANQGSEA. The ends lost 3 bases at V and 3 bases at J; junction bases unmatched: 5. The CDR3 loop spans 14 amino acids. The CDR3 DNA reads TGCAGCGTTGAGGGCAGGGACAGGGAAGAGACCCAGTACTTC. Encoded protein: CSVEGRDREETQYF.

The genes are TRBV4-2 and TRBJ2-7; 10 bases align to TRBD2. Trimming cost V 4 bases and J 2 bases; bases outside gene matches: 5. This CDR3 has 15 residues. CDR1 and CDR2 from the germline V gene are LGHNA and YNFKEQ. This CDR3 is CASSPWLAGAYEQYF. CDR3 in DNA: TGTGCCAGCAGCCCCTGGCTAGCGGGGGCCTACGAGCAGTACTTC.

The chain couples TRBV6-5 to TRBJ2-7; TRBD2 is a possible D gene (5 bases). V lost 6 bases and J 0 bases, leaving 6 bases between the germline ends. CDR1 is MNHEY and CDR2 is SVGAGI in the germline V gene. This CDR3 has 12 amino acids. The chain's CDR3 is CASRGSSYEQYF. For the CDR3, the DNA is TGTGCCAGCAGGGGGAGCTCCTACGAGCAGTACTTC.

The chain employs TRBV11-3 and TRBJ1-2, with D possibly matching TRBD1 (6 bases). CDR3 length equals 14 residues. V dropped 5 bases and J dropped 6 bases, with 16 bases sitting between them. Germline values: CDR1 SGHNT, CDR2 YENEEA. CDR3 amino acids: CASSPDGGAHGYTF. The CDR3 DNA reads as TGTGCCAGCAGCCCCGATGGGGGGGCGCATGGCTACACCTTC.

The CDR3: CASSLAHGKMEKLFF. Written as DNA, the CDR3 is TGTGCCAGCAGCTTAGCCCACGGGAAAATGGAAAAACTGTTTTTT. V usage is TRBV7-2 and J usage is TRBJ1-4; D gene uncertain. The CDR3 loop spans 15 amino acids. Trimming took 0 bases from V and 8 from J, leaving 13 bases between them. Germline assignment: CDR1 SGHTA and CDR2 FQGNSA.

The gene calls are TRBV5-8 and TRBJ2-7, with D possibly matching TRBD2 (5 bases). V was shortened by 5 bases and J by 4 bases, with 19 bases between the two germline ends. This CDR3 contains 15 residues. Germline assignment: CDR1 SGHTS and CDR2 YDEGEE. CDR3 DNA: TGTGCCAGCAGTTCCGACGGAGGAGGATGGTACGAGCAGTACTTC. Amino acids: CASSSDGGGWYEQYF.

This rearrangement joins TRBV10-3 to TRBJ2-5; TRBD2 matches at 9 bases. The CDR3 has 15 amino acids. With 0 bases clipped from V and 4 bases from J, the junction kept 3 bases outside the gene matches. CDR1 and CDR2 (germline): ENHRY, SYGVKD. CDR3: CAISESSGSAETQYF. The CDR3 coding sequence is TGTGCCATCAGTGAGTCTAGCGGGAGCGCAGAGACCCAGTACTTC.

CDR3 DNA sequence: TGTGCCAGCAATACGGGACTCACGCAGGGTAATGAGCAGTTCTTC. Encoded protein: CASNTGLTQGNEQFF. The chain is built from TRBV19 and TRBJ2-1; possibly TRBD2 for D (6 bases). Trimming removed 9 bases from V and 7 bases from J, with 22 bases in between. Germline V gene sequence: CDR1 LNHDA, CDR2 SQIVND (reference sequence). This CDR3 spans 15 amino acids.

The chain is built from TRBV4-2 and TRBJ1-4; D gene unclear. The V end was cut by 1 base, the J end by 5 bases, with 5 bases between. Germline-derived CDR1 and CDR2 are LGHNA and YNFKEQ. The CDR3 covers 13 residues. The CDR3 DNA is TGTGCCAGCAGCCAAGTCAGGAATGAAAAACTGTTTTTT. Translation: CASSQVRNEKLFF.